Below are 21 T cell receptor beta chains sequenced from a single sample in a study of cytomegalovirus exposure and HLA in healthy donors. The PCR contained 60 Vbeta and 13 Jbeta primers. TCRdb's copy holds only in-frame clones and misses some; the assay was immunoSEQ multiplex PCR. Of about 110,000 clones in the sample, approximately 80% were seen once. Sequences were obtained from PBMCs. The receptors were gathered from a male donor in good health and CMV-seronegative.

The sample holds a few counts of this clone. CDR3 loop: CASGLSAGGGETQYF. CDR3 bases: TGTGCTAGTGGTTTGTCTGCGGGAGGGGGGGAGACCCAGTACTTC. V usage is TRBV12-5 and J usage is TRBJ2-5, with 9 bases lining up with TRBD2. Germline assignment: CDR1 LGHNT and CDR2 FRNRAP. This CDR3 has 15 residues. The V segment lost 2 bases and the J segment 5 bases; nucleotides outside the gene matches: 6.

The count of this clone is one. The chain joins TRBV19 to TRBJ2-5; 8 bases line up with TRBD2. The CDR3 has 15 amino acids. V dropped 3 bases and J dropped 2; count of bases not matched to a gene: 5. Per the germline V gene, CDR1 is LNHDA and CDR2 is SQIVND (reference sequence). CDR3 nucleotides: TGTGCCAGTAGTATCGGGAGGGGCCATCAAGAGACCCAGTACTTC. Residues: CASSIGRGHQETQYF.

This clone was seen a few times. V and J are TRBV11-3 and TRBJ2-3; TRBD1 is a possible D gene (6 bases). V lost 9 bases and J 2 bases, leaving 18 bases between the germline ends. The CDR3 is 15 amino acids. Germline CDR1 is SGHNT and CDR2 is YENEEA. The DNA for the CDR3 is TGTGCCAGACCCCCCGGACAGTCGTCCACAGATACGCAGTATTTT. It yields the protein CARPPGQSSTDTQYF. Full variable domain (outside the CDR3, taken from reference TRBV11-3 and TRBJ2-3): EAGVVQSPRYKIIEKKQPVAFWCNPISGHNTLYWYLQNLGQGPELLIRYENEEAVDDSQLPKDRFSAERLKGVDSTLKIQPAELGDSAVYLCARPPGQSSTDTQYFGPGTRLTVL.

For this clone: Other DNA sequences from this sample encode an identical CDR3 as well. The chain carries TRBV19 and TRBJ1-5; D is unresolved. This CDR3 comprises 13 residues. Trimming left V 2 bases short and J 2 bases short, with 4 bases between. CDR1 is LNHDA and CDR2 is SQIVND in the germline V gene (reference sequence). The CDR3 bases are TGTGCCAGTAGTATATCGGGCAATCAGCCCCAGCATTTT. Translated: CASSISGNQPQHF.

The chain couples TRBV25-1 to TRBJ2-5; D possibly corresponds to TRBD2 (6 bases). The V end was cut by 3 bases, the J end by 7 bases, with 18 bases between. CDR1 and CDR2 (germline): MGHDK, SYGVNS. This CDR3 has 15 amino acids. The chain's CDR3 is CASSEAGRDPGTQYF. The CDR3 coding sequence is TGTGCCAGCAGTGAGGCGGGACGGGACCCGGGGACCCAGTACTTC. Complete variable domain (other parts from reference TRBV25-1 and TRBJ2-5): EADIYQTPRYLVIGTGKKITLECSQTMGHDKMYWYQQDPGMELHLIHYSYGVNSTEKGDLSSESTVSRIRTEHFPLTLESARPSHTSQYLCASSEAGRDPGTQYFGPGTRLLVL.

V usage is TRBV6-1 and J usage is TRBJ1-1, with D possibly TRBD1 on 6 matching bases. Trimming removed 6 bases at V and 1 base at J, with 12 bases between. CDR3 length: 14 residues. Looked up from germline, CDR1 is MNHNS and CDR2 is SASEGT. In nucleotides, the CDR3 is TGTGCCAGCAGCCCCGGGACATCGAACACTGAAGCTTTCTTT. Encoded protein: CASSPGTSNTEAFF.

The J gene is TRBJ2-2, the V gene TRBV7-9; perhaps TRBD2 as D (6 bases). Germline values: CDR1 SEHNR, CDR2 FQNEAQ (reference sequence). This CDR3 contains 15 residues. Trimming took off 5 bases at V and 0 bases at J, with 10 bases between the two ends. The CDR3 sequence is CASSPGTANTGELFF. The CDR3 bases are TGTGCCAGCAGCCCCGGGACTGCGAACACCGGGGAGCTGTTTTTT.

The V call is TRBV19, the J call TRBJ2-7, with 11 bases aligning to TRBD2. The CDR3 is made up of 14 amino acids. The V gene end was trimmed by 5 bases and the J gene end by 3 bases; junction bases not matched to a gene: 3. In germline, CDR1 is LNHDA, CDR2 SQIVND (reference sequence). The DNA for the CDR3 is TGTGCCAGTAGTCACGGGACTAGCGGCTACGAGCAGTACTTC. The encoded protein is CASSHGTSGYEQYF.

The CDR3 coding sequence is TGCGCCAGCAGCTTGGCGTTGGGCGCGGGAGTCGAACAAGAGACCCAGTACTTC. Residues: CASSLALGAGVEQETQYF. The chain recombines TRBV5-1 with TRBJ2-5; 7 nucleotides line up with TRBD2. With 0 bases clipped from V and 2 bases from J, the junction kept 13 bases outside the gene matches. This CDR3 comprises 18 residues. Germline CDR1 and CDR2: SGHRS and YFSETQ.

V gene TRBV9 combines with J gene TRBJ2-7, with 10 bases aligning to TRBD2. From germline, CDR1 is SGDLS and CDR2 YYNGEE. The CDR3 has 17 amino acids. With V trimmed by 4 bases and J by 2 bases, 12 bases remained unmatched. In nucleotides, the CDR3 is TGTGCCAGCAGCCCGACCGCCAGTAGCGGGAGGACCTACGAGCAGTACTTC. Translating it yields CASSPTASSGRTYEQYF.

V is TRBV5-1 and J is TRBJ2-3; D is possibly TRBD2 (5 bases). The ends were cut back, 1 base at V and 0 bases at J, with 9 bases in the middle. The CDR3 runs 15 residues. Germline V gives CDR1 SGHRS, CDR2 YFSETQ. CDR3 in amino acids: CASSLKRTSTDTQYF. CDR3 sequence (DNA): TGCGCCAGCAGCTTGAAAAGGACTAGCACAGATACGCAGTATTTT.

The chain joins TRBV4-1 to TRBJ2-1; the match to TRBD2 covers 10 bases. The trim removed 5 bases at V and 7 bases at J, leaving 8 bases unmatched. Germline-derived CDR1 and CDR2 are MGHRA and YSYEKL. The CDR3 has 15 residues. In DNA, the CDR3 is TGCGCCAGCAGCGAGGTACTAGCGGGAAGTAATGAGCAGTTCTTC. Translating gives CASSEVLAGSNEQFF.

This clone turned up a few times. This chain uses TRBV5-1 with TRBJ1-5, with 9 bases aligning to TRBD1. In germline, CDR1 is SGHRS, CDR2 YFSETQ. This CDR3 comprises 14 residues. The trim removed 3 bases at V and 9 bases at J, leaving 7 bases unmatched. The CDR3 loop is CASSSTGQGRPQHF. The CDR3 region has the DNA TGCGCCAGCAGCTCGACGGGACAGGGCCGGCCCCAGCATTTT.

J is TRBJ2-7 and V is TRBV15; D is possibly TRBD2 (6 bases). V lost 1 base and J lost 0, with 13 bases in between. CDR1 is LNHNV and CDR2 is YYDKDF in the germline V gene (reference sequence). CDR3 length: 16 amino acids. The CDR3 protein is CATSRAGGSSSYEQYF. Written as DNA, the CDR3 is TGTGCCACCAGCAGAGCTGGGGGGTCCAGCTCCTACGAGCAGTACTTC.

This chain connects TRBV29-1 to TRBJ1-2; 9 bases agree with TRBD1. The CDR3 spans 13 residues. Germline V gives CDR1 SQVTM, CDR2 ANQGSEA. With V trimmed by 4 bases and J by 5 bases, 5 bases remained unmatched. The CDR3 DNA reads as TGCAGCGTTGGGGGGACAGGGTCTTATGGCTACACCTTC. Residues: CSVGGTGSYGYTF.

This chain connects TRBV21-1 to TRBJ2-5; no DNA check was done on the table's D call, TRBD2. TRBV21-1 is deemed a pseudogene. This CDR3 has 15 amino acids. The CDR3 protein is CASSYPPRNQETQYF. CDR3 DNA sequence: TGTGCCAGCAGCTATCCCCCGCGGAACCAAGAGACCCAGTACTTC.

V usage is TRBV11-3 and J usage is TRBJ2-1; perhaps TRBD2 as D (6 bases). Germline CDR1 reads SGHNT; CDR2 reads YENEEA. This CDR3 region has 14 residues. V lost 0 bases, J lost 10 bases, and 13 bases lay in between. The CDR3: CASSLDSLAREQFF. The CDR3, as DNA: TGTGCCAGCAGCTTAGATAGTCTAGCGAGAGAGCAGTTCTTC.

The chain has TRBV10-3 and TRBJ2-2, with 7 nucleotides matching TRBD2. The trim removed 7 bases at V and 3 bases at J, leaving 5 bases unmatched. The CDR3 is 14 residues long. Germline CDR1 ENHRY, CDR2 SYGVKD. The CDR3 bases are TGTGCCATCAAGGAAGGGAGGGACACCGGGGAGCTGTTTTTT. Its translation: CAIKEGRDTGELFF.

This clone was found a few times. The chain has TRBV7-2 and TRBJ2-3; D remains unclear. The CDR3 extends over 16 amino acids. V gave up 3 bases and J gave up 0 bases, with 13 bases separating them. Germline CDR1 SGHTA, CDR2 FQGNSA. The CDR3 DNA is TGTGCCAGCAGCTTGTCGCCTAGATACAGCACAGATACGCAGTATTTT. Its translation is CASSLSPRYSTDTQYF. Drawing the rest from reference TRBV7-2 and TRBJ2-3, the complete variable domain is GAGVSQSPSNKVTEKGKDVELRCDPISGHTALYWYRQSLGQGLEFLIYFQGNSAPDKSGLPSDRFSAERTGGSVSTLTIQRTQQEDSAVYLCASSLSPRYSTDTQYFGPGTRLTVL.

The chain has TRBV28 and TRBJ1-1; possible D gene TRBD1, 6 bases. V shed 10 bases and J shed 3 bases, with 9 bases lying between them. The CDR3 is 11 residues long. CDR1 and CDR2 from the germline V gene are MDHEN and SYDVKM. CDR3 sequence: CATTGYTEAFF. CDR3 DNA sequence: TGTGCCACCACAGGGTACACTGAAGCTTTCTTT. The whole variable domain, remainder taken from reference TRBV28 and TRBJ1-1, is DVKVTQSSRYLVKRTGEKVFLECVQDMDHENMFWYRQDPGLGLRLIYFSYDVKMKEKGDIPEGYSVSREKKERFSLILESASTNQTSMYLCATTGYTEAFFGQGTRLTVV.

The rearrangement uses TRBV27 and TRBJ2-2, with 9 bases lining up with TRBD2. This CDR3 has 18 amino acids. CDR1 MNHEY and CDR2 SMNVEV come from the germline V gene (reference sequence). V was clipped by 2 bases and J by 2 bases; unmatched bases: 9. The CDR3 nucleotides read TGTGCCAGCAGTTTAGACGCTAGCGGGGTTCCCAACACCGGGGAGCTGTTTTTT. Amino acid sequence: CASSLDASGVPNTGELFF.